The source of this TCR beta chain is a study of T-cell reconstitution after alpha-beta-depleted transplantation in children. Study-level results: Counts and diversity of T cells one year after transplant came mostly from newly produced T cells. TCRbeta diversity was high at day 60 in some patients (a result of surviving recipient T cells and thymic progenitors). Several hundred expanded graft clones reportedly were the source of alpha-beta T cells about two months after transplant.

As it was prepared, the TCRbeta library received unique molecular identifiers. TCRdb re-called the PCR reads through MiXCR, storing one row per CDR3 protein. The data show 200,000 to 250,000 distinct CDR3 sequences, with approximately 11% seen just once and 25% to 30% held by the top ten. Many counts were recorded for this clonotype. What it binds is not known. This CDR3 has 14 amino acids. Germline lookup yields CDR1 SQVTM and CDR2 ANQGSEA. V was pared by 7 bases and J by 8 bases, with 14 bases of the junction left unmatched. The chain links TRBV29-1 to TRBJ2-1; 7 bases are shared with TRBD1. The source of this sequence is a child under two years old with acute myeloid leukemia, due to receive a stem cell transplant. The source was PBMCs, collected before TCRalphabeta/CD19-depleted stem cell transplant. The CDR3, as DNA: TGCAGCGACGAATCAGGGGGTCTTTGGGATGAGCAGTTCTTC. The encoded protein is CSDESGGLWDEQFF.